This T cell receptor beta chain comes out of a study of blood T cell repertoires in COVID-19. Turning to the study itself: Some COVID-19 samples were acute and others convalescent; all came from the United States, Italy and Spain.

This CDR3 has 16 residues. V lost 0 bases and J lost 9; bases outside the gene matches: 8. Germline V lookup: CDR1 SGHRS, CDR2 YFSETQ. The protocol was immunoSEQ multiplex PCR, while the TCRdb copy is restricted to in-frame clones and leaves out a portion. The sample lists fewer than 250,000 clones; about 84% were seen once. Those enrolled, adults aged about 18 to 95 years, came from about two dozen US areas. Cohort placement rested on clinical history that participants reported themselves. The chain has TRBV5-1 and TRBJ1-6, with TRBD1 matching over 8 bases. This TCR was recovered from a woman aged 45 to 65 who had recovered from COVID-19. Sample: PBMCs or T cells enriched from blood (not recorded which). This CDR3 is CASSLGPGGLGSPLHF. The CDR3 region has the DNA TGCGCCAGCAGCTTGGGCCCAGGGGGCTTAGGTTCACCCCTCCACTTT.